This TCR beta chain derives from a study of T cell repertoires in cytomegalovirus infection. V dropped 2 bases and J dropped 0 bases, with 11 bases sitting between them. Germline-derived CDR1 and CDR2 are SGHTA and FQGTGA. CDR3 length equals 17 residues. This clonotype was seen at least ten times. Via MiXCR, TCRdb re-called the reads, giving one row per CDR3 protein. The top ten clones hold around 8.8% of a sample with some 280,000 distinct CDR3 sequences, roughly an eighth of them seen once. This receptor was taken from a human donor in good health (CMV status not recorded). Some clones in this sample may be carry-over from other donors' samples. Sequencing was performed on PBMCs. This chain joins TRBV7-3 and TRBJ2-6, with TRBD1 as a possible D gene (5 bases). Here the CDR3 reads CASSLSGQDSGANVLTF. CDR3 sequence (DNA): TGTGCCAGCAGCTTATCCGGACAAGACTCTGGGGCCAACGTCCTGACTTTC.